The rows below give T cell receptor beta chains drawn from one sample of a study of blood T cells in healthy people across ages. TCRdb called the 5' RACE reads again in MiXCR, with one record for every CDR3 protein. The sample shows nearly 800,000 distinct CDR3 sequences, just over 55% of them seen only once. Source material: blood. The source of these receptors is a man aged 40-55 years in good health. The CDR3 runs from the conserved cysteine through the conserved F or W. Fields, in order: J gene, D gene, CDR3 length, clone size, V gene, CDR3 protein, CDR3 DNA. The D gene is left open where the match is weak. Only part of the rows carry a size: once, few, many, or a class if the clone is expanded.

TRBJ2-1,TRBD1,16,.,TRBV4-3,CASSQGQGAAYNEQFF,TGCGCCAGCAGCCAAGGACAGGGGGCAGCGTACAATGAGCAGTTCTTC
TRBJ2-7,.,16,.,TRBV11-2,CASSLAPRGRGNEQYF,TGTGCCAGCAGCTTAGCCCCCCGCGGGCGGGGAAACGAGCAGTACTTC
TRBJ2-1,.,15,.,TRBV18,CASSEIITSYNEQFF,TGTGCCAGCTCAGAAATCATTACCTCCTACAATGAGCAGTTCTTC
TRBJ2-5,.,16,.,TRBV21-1,CASSPRRDFAGETQYF,TGTGCCAGCAGTCCCCGGAGGGACTTCGCCGGGGAGACCCAGTACTTC
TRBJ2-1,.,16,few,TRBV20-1,CSARDLGTAPVNEQFF,TGCAGTGCTAGAGATCTAGGGACTGCACCTGTCAATGAGCAGTTCTTC
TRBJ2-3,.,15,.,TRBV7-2,CASSLMPGSMDTQYF,TGTGCCAGCAGCTTAATGCCAGGGTCGATGGATACGCAGTATTTT
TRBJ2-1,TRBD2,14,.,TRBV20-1,CSARAGGDYNEQFF,TGCAGTGCTAGAGCCGGGGGGGACTACAATGAGCAGTTCTTC
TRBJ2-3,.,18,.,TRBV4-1,CASSQVSSISIRRDTQYF,TGCGCCAGCAGCCAAGTCAGCTCTATAAGCATCAGGCGAGATACGCAGTATTTT
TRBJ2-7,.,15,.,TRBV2,CASSDRVGNYNEQYF,TGTGCCAGCAGTGATAGGGTGGGAAACTACAATGAGCAGTACTTC
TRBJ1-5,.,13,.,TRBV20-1,CSANPLGIQPQHF,TGCAGTGCTAATCCCCTGGGGATCCAGCCCCAGCATTTT
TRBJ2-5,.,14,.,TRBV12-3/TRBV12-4,CASSLGKGGETQYF,TGTGCCAGCAGTTTGGGGAAGGGGGGAGAGACCCAGTACTTC
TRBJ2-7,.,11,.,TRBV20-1,CSARGIYEQYF,TGCAGTGCTAGAGGGATCTACGAGCAGTACTTC
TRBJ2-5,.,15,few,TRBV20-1,CSASSLSAVGGTQYF,TGCAGTGCTAGCTCCCTCAGCGCGGTCGGAGGGACCCAGTACTTC
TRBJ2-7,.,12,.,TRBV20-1,CSATVSGYEQYF,TGCAGTGCTACCGTGTCGGGGTACGAGCAGTACTTC
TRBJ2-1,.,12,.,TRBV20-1,CSADTYLDEQFF,TGCAGTGCTGACACCTATTTGGATGAGCAGTTCTTC
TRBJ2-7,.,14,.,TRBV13,CASSLGNREDEQYF,TGTGCCAGCAGCTTAGGCAACAGGGAGGACGAGCAGTACTTC